A single sample gave rise to the 19 T cell receptor beta chains below, sequenced in a study of CD8+ T cells in alopecia areata. Sorting separated CD25+CD127- cells from the CD4+ cells of 5 or 6 patients. Extracted from the samples, RNA was reverse transcribed into cDNA to serve as the sequencing template. The assay was immunoSEQ multiplex PCR, and TCRdb's table has in-frame clones only and misses some. The table includes more than 11,000 clones, about 57% detected once. Sequencing was carried out using CD4+ Tregs sorted from blood. These receptors were obtained from a human donor with alopecia areata.

The CDR3 sequence is CASSRRTGVGDEQYF. CDR3 sequence (DNA): TGTGCCAGCTCACGTCGGACAGGGGTCGGGGACGAGCAGTACTTC. This sequence joins TRBV18 and TRBJ2-5; 9 nucleotides agree with TRBD1. Near its end, the DNA agrees better with TRBJ2-7, so the J call may be wrong. This CDR3 is built from 15 residues. Germline V gene sequence: CDR1 KGHSH, CDR2 LQKENI.

Only a few counts were recorded for this clone. This rearrangement joins TRBV9 to TRBJ2-5, with a tentative D call TRBD2 (6 bases). The CDR3 runs to 14 residues. V lost 0 bases to trimming and J lost 5 bases, with 11 bases between them. Germline CDR1 is SGDLS and CDR2 is YYNGEE. The CDR3 region has the DNA TGTGCCAGCAGCGTAGGGGCAGGGAGGGAGACCCAGTACTTC. Protein sequence: CASSVGAGRETQYF.

The table lists this clone with a few counts. V gene TRBV2 combines with J gene TRBJ2-7; D ambiguous. Trimming removed 2 bases from V and 4 bases from J, with 9 bases in between. CDR1 and CDR2 from the germline V gene are SNHLY and FYNNEI. The CDR3 length is 13 residues. In nucleotides, the CDR3 is TGTGCCAGCAGTGAACAACCCTGGTACGAGCAGTACTTC. Its translation is CASSEQPWYEQYF.

The chain carries TRBV30 and TRBJ2-3; 10 bases agree with TRBD2. Germline CDR1 is GTSNPN and CDR2 is SVGIG (reference sequence). CDR3 length equals 15 residues. Unmatched junction bases numbered 2, after V lost 0 bases and J lost 2 bases. DNA of the CDR3: TGTGCCTGGAGTGTTGGACTAGCGGACACAGATACGCAGTATTTT. Translating gives CAWSVGLADTDTQYF.

The rearrangement joins TRBV7-9 to TRBJ2-1; 11 bases line up with TRBD2. Germline V CDR1 and CDR2: SEHNR, FQNEAQ (reference sequence). The CDR3 totals 19 residues. With 5 bases clipped from V and 8 bases from J, the junction kept 20 bases outside the gene matches. In nucleotides, the CDR3 is TGTGCCAGCAGCACCACTCGGGGTCGACTAGCGGGAAACTTCTATGAGCAGTTCTTC. It specifies CASSTTRGRLAGNFYEQFF.

This clone was picked up one time. This chain joins TRBV30 and TRBJ1-5, with no clear D. CDR3 length: 16 amino acids. V lost 0 bases, J lost 5 bases, and 17 bases lay in between. Germline CDR1 GTSNPN, CDR2 SVGIG (reference sequence). The CDR3 DNA is TGTGCCTGGAGTGTATTCCCTGCCCTTCTTGATCAGCCCCAGCATTTT. Translating gives CAWSVFPALLDQPQHF.

This rearrangement joins TRBV29-1 to TRBJ1-1; D is unresolved. V lost 5 bases and J 4 bases, leaving 17 bases between the germline ends. The V gene's germline CDR1 is SQVTM and CDR2 ANQGSEA. The CDR3 loop spans 14 amino acids. CDR3 region: CSVTSRGRGTEAFF. DNA of the CDR3: TGCAGCGTTACATCTAGAGGTAGAGGCACTGAAGCTTTCTTT.

V usage is TRBV6-5 and J usage is TRBJ1-1, with D hard to call. V shed 4 bases and J shed 4 bases, with 10 bases lying between them. CDR1 and CDR2 (germline): MNHEY, SVGAGI. The CDR3 covers 13 residues. As DNA, the CDR3 is TGTGCCAGCAGTTCTGTCGTGGGCACTGAAGCTTTCTTT. Protein product: CASSSVVGTEAFF.

The chain couples TRBV4-1 to TRBJ1-2; no clear D gene. This CDR3 region has 15 residues. Looked up from germline, CDR1 is MGHRA and CDR2 is YSYEKL. Between the trimmed V and J ends, which lost 0 bases and 3 bases, there was a span of 11 bases. This CDR3 reads CASSQDPTTYYGYTF. CDR3 DNA sequence: TGCGCCAGCAGCCAAGATCCGACTACTTACTATGGCTACACCTTC.

The CDR3 DNA follows: TGCGCCAGCAGCTTGGGACTAGCTTCAAACAATGAGCAGTTCTTC. Its translation: CASSLGLASNNEQFF. The J gene is TRBJ2-1, the V gene TRBV5-1; 7 positions agree with TRBD2. The CDR3 covers 15 residues. Germline V gives CDR1 SGHRS, CDR2 YFSETQ. The V and J ends lost 0 bases and 5 bases, in that order; junction bases with no gene match: 5.

The V gene is TRBV5-1, the J gene TRBJ2-1; 7 positions agree with TRBD2. Germline V CDR1 and CDR2: SGHRS, YFSETQ. The CDR3 sequence is 14 residues long. The J segment lost 7 bases and the V segment lost 1 base, leaving 5 bases of the junction unmatched. The CDR3 coding sequence is TGCGCCAGCAGCTTGACGGGAGGAATTAATGAGCAGTTCTTC. It is translated as CASSLTGGINEQFF.

V and J are TRBV6-1 and TRBJ2-7; a possible D gene is TRBD1 (5 bases). The germline V gene has CDR1 MNHNS and CDR2 SASEGT. CDR3 size: 11 residues. The V and J ends lost 9 bases and 4 bases respectively, with 10 bases between them. The CDR3 DNA reads as TGTGCCAGTAGCAGGGCGTACGAGCAGTACTTC. It codes for CASSRAYEQYF.

The V gene is TRBV6-5, the J gene TRBJ1-2, with D unclear. The V and J ends lost 4 bases and 8 bases respectively, with 14 bases between them. The CDR3 runs 13 residues. Germline V CDR1 and CDR2: MNHEY, SVGAGI. The DNA for the CDR3 is TGTGCCAGCAGTTCCCCTCGAGTCGGGGGCTACACCTTC. It encodes CASSSPRVGGYTF.

This sequence joins TRBV5-1 and TRBJ2-2; no definite D call. This CDR3 region has 12 residues. CDR1 and CDR2 (germline): SGHRS, YFSETQ. Trimming took 2 bases from V and 2 from J, leaving 1 base between them. DNA of the CDR3: TGCGCCAGCAGCTTCAACACCGGGGAGCTGTTTTTT. It yields the protein CASSFNTGELFF.

This sequence joins TRBV6-1 and TRBJ1-5; 8 bases agree with TRBD1. Germline V gene lookup returns CDR1 MNHNS and CDR2 SASEGT. Losses at the gene ends were 4 bases for V and 5 bases for J; bases not matched to a gene: 7. This CDR3 is built from 15 residues. Here the CDR3 DNA reads TGTGCCAGCAGTGGGGCGGACAGGGTATATCAGCCCCAGCATTTT. Its translation is CASSGADRVYQPQHF.

Only a few counts were recorded for this clone. This rearrangement joins TRBV10-3 to TRBJ2-6; D gene ambiguous. Trimming shortened V by 1 base and J by 0 bases, and 7 bases separated the two germline ends. From germline, CDR1 is ENHRY and CDR2 SYGVKD. The CDR3 is 16 amino acids. Here the CDR3 DNA reads TGTGCCATCAGTGAGTATCAGATCTCTGGGGCCAACGTCCTGACTTTC. Translating it yields CAISEYQISGANVLTF.

This chain connects TRBV12-2 to TRBJ2-5. TRBV12-2 is assigned pseudogene status. The CDR3 is made up of 9 amino acids. The CDR3 nucleotides read TGTGCAGATTGGGAGACCCAGTACTTC. It encodes CADWETQYF.

This rearrangement joins TRBV6-1 to TRBJ2-3; 11 bases match TRBD2. The ends lost 4 bases at V and 8 bases at J; junction bases unmatched: 17. The CDR3 extends over 18 amino acids. Germline V gene sequence: CDR1 MNHNS, CDR2 SASEGT. The DNA of the CDR3 is TGTGCCAGCAGTGTCCTTAGCGGGAGGGCGGGACACTTTGGTACGCAGTATTTT. Amino acids: CASSVLSGRAGHFGTQYF.

The chain has TRBV5-1 and TRBJ2-2, with TRBD1 matching over 7 bases. The ends lost 3 bases at V and 2 bases at J; junction bases unmatched: 4. Germline V gives CDR1 SGHRS, CDR2 YFSETQ. The CDR3 sequence is 15 residues long. CDR3 sequence: CASSSTGSNTGELFF. The CDR3 region has the DNA TGCGCCAGCAGCTCGACAGGGTCTAACACCGGGGAGCTGTTTTTT.